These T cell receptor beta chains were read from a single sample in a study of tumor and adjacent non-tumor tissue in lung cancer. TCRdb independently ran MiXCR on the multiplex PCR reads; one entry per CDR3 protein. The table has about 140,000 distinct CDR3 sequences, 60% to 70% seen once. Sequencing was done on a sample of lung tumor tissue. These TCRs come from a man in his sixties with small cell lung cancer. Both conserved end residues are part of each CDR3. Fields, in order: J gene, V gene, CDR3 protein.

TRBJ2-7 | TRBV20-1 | CCAGGGTSGGVSYEQYF
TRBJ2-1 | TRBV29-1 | CSVTAYRSNEQFF
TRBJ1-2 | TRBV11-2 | CASSFTDSYGYTF
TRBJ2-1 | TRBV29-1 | CGVGLAGGSNEQFF
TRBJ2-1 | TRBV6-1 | CARFGGTSSEQFF
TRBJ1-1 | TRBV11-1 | CASSRRGTKAFF
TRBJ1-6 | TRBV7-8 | CASSRQNHNSPLHF
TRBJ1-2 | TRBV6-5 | CASSHKEYGYTF
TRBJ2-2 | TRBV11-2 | CASSYGTNTGELFF
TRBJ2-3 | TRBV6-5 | CAISYSDTQYF